This T cell receptor beta chain was found in a study of CD8+CD57+ T cells in acquired aplastic anemia. Overall study results and limits: A set of twenty-nine CD8+ CDR3 sequences was shared between patients and controls, and these sequences appeared highly expressed in patients.

It was patients with CD8+CD57+ cell expansion by flow cytometry who were chosen for sequencing. A severe acquired aplastic anemia diagnosis applied to all patients. Patients were treatment-naive when blood was sampled. Genomic DNA acted as the template from which TCR beta VDJ combination and CDR3 sequence profiling were carried out. TCRdb processed the reads anew with MiXCR; each CDR3 protein has one entry. Altogether about half a million distinct CDR3 sequences are present, around 30% being singletons, with the ten largest covering around 0.82%. The table lists this clonotype with many counts. Its specificity is not known. This CDR3 has 12 residues. Trimming shortened V by 6 bases and J by 2 bases, and 11 bases separated the two germline ends. Per germline, CDR1 DFQATT and CDR2 SNEGSKA (reference sequence).

Sequencing input: sorted CD4+, CD8+, or CD8+CD57+ T cells (not recorded which) from PBMCs. The clonotype originates from a human donor with aplastic anemia. V gene TRBV20-1 combines with J gene TRBJ2-7; weak D call: TRBD1 (6 bases). CDR3 sequence reads: CSAGDTPYEQYF. Written as DNA, the CDR3 is TGCAGTGCCGGGGACACCCCCTACGAGCAGTACTTC.